This T cell receptor (beta chain) was captured in a study of CD8+ T cells in alopecia areata. Across the whole study: The study gave treated patients oral tofacitinib at 5 to 10 mg twice daily. The tofacitinib course ran for 6 to 18 months and was followed by 6 months off drug.

Overall study findings and caveats: Normal skin contains resident alphabeta T cells, and these are also sequenced in scalp samples. Higher clonality and more expanded CD8+ clones appeared in lesional than normal scalp.

V shed 7 bases and J shed 3 bases, with 9 bases lying between them. Germline V gives CDR1 ENHRY, CDR2 SYGVKD. The CDR3 covers 13 residues. Following extraction, RNA underwent reverse transcription to cDNA, which served as the sequencing template. Only in-frame clones appear in the TCRdb table, and some are missing; sequencing was by immunoSEQ multiplex PCR. In the table there are 70,000 or so clones, roughly 57% of which are singletons. Points on this clone: Its target is unknown.

This receptor was obtained from a human donor with alopecia areata. Specimen: CD8+ T cells sorted from blood, collected at week 0. The chain employs TRBV10-3 and TRBJ2-2; possible D gene TRBD1, 6 bases. The CDR3 nucleotides are TGTGCCATCATACACAGGGACACCGGGGAGCTGTTTTTT. It translates to CAIIHRDTGELFF.